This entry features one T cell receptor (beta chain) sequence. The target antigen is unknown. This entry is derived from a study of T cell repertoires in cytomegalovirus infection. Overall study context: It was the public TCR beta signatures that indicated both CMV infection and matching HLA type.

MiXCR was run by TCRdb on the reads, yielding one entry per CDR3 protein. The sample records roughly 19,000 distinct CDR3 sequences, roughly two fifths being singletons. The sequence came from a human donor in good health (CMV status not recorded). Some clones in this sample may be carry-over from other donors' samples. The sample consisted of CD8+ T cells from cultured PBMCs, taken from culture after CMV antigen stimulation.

The CDR3 here is CASSPSYEQYF. The DNA for the CDR3 is TGTGCCAGCAGTCCGTCCTACGAGCAGTACTTC. The chain combines TRBV12-3 or TRBV12-4 with TRBJ2-7; unclear D gene. The V end was cut by 5 bases, the J end by 1 base, with 3 bases between. CDR3 size: 11 residues.